This T cell receptor beta chain was identified during a study of lymphopenia after photon versus proton radiotherapy (dated by TCRdb to the late 2010s). With regard to the full study: The study compared the immunological effects of photon versus proton radiation therapy in patients with gastrointestinal tumors who developed high-grade lymphopenia. The study aimed to characterize how the two radiation modalities differ in their impact on the immune system. The cohort included some 20 patients with gastrointestinal tumors who developed lymphopenia after receiving either photon or proton therapy. Overall study results and their limits: Across the cohort, a larger post-nadir drop in TCR diversity was inversely correlated with overall survival time among patients who died. During treatment, patients who received photon therapy lost naive T cells and TCR diversity and gained effector/memory populations, whereas patients who received proton therapy remained relatively stable. The survival association was examined only in patients who died, and the authors described better survival with proton therapy as a possibility, not as a demonstrated result. After the lymphocyte count nadir, repertoires from photon-treated patients showed oligoclonal expansion, particularly of CD8+ Temra cells, and this expansion drove the decline in diversity.

The library was prepared using the immunoSEQ multiplex PCR assay. Alongside multiparametric flow cytometry, deep sequencing of rearranged TCR beta loci was used to profile the T cell repertoires. TCRdb's version of the immuneACCESS table is confined to in-frame rearrangements and falls short of the full clone set. An unresolved V gene accounts for under half of the shortfall where checked; the remainder is of unknown origin. This sample is represented by tens of thousands of clones; about 94% of them were singletons. The top ten clonotypes cover about 16% of the sample. Inclusive of the bounding cysteine and phenylalanine, the CDR3 is 19 residues long. Here the CDR3 DNA is all that survives: 57 bases in frame from base 1. A distance of 20 bases separates the germline ends of V and J, which lose 0 bases and 1 base respectively. CDR1 SGHNT and CDR2 YYREEE were looked up in the germline V gene (reference sequence).

A word on this clone: What this receptor recognizes is not known. The sample holds no much larger clone one base away, and base qualities are not on file. The same CDR3 also results from other DNA sequences found in this sample.

The sample in question was peripheral blood, obtained from a patient treated with photon-based radiotherapy. The TCR sequence derives from a man in his fifties or sixties with cholangiocarcinoma. The chain is made from TRBV5-4 and TRBJ1-3; the D gene is unclear. The CDR3 protein sequence reads: CASSLGGSALGGSGNTIYF. DNA sequence: TGTGCCAGCAGCTTGGGAGGCAGCGCTCTAGGTGGGTCTGGAAACACCATATATTTT. Beyond the CDR3, the reference TRBV5-4 and TRBJ1-3 genes provide the residues; the full variable domain reads: ETGVTQSPTHLIKTRGQQVTLRCSSQSGHNTVSWYQQALGQGPQFIFQYYREEENGRGNFPPRFSGLQFPNYSSELNVNALELDDSALYLCASSLGGSALGGSGNTIYFGEGSWLTVV.